A selection of T cell receptor beta chains follows, all from one sample in a study of shared clonotypes between healthy human individuals. TCRdb keeps only in-frame clones here, not all; method: immunoSEQ multiplex PCR. The sample includes around 510,000 clones, about 96% of them seen just once. The sample consisted of naive CD4+ T cells sorted from blood. The receptor source for this set is a woman aged 30 to 39 in good health. Each CDR3 is given with its conserved first and last residue. The D gene is left open where the match is weak. Size is stated for part of the rows, as once, few or many counts, or as a class when the clone is expanded.

cdr3_aa: CASSLVGGSYEQYF
cdr3_nt: TGTGCCAGCAGCTTAGTTGGCGGGAGCTACGAGCAGTACTTC
v_call: TRBV7-8
j_call: TRBJ2-7
d_call: TRBD2
clone_size: .

cdr3_aa: CASSDTGSTNEKLFF
cdr3_nt: TGCGCCAGCAGCGATACAGGTTCAACTAATGAAAAACTGTTTTTT
v_call: TRBV5-1
j_call: TRBJ1-4
d_call: .
clone_size: .

cdr3_aa: CASNRGRENTGELFF
cdr3_nt: TGCGCCAGTAACAGAGGCAGGGAGAACACCGGGGAGCTGTTTTTT
v_call: TRBV5-1
j_call: TRBJ2-2
d_call: .
clone_size: .

cdr3_aa: CATSRGQPPRYEQYF
cdr3_nt: TGTGCCACCAGCAGGGGACAGCCTCCCCGCTACGAGCAGTACTTC
v_call: TRBV15
j_call: TRBJ2-7
d_call: TRBD1
clone_size: .

cdr3_aa: CASTDRGIQPQHF
cdr3_nt: TGTGCCAGCACGGACAGGGGAATTCAGCCCCAGCATTTT
v_call: TRBV6-1
j_call: TRBJ1-5
d_call: TRBD1
clone_size: .

cdr3_aa: CASRDGQGGYSYGYTF
cdr3_nt: TGTGCCAGCAGAGATGGACAGGGAGGATATAGTTATGGCTACACCTTC
v_call: TRBV28
j_call: TRBJ1-2
d_call: TRBD1
clone_size: .

cdr3_aa: CASWVSGSYNEQFF
cdr3_nt: TGTGCCAGCTGGGTCTCCGGCTCCTACAATGAGCAGTTCTTC
v_call: TRBV6-5
j_call: TRBJ2-1
d_call: .
clone_size: .

cdr3_aa: CASSESPGQGGSLGNQPQHF
cdr3_nt: TGTGCCAGCAGTGAATCCCCCGGACAGGGGGGTTCATTGGGCAATCAGCCCCAGCATTTT
v_call: TRBV6-1
j_call: TRBJ1-5
d_call: TRBD1
clone_size: .

cdr3_aa: CASSLQDSGANVLTF
cdr3_nt: TGCGCCAGCAGCTTACAGGACTCTGGGGCCAACGTCCTGACTTTC
v_call: TRBV5-1
j_call: TRBJ2-6
d_call: .
clone_size: .

cdr3_aa: CASSLVLHRPADTQYF
cdr3_nt: TGTGCCAGCAGCTTAGTTCTGCACAGACCGGCGGATACGCAGTATTTT
v_call: TRBV11-2
j_call: TRBJ2-3
d_call: .
clone_size: .

cdr3_aa: CASRSDRSANGYTF
cdr3_nt: TGTGCCAGCAGGTCCGACCGCTCAGCCAATGGCTACACCTTC
v_call: TRBV9
j_call: TRBJ1-2
d_call: .
clone_size: .

cdr3_aa: CASSLLQGSYEQYF
cdr3_nt: TGTGCCAGCAGTCTCCTACAGGGGTCCTACGAGCAGTACTTC
v_call: TRBV28
j_call: TRBJ2-7
d_call: TRBD1
clone_size: .

cdr3_aa: CASSPVERSYNEQFF
cdr3_nt: TGCGCCAGCAGCCCTGTTGAGAGGTCCTACAATGAGCAGTTCTTC
v_call: TRBV5-1
j_call: TRBJ2-1
d_call: .
clone_size: .

cdr3_aa: CASSQDSPEKLFF
cdr3_nt: TGTGCCAGCTCACAGGACAGTCCCGAAAAACTGTTTTTT
v_call: TRBV18
j_call: TRBJ1-4
d_call: .
clone_size: .

cdr3_aa: CASSPRREDTQYF
cdr3_nt: TGTGCCAGCAGTCCCAGGAGGGAAGATACGCAGTATTTT
v_call: TRBV5-4
j_call: TRBJ2-3
d_call: .
clone_size: .

cdr3_aa: CSVVSTGNQPQHF
cdr3_nt: TGCAGCGTTGTTTCCACAGGTAATCAGCCCCAGCATTTT
v_call: TRBV29-1
j_call: TRBJ1-5
d_call: .
clone_size: .

cdr3_aa: CASSIAAGVDDEQFF
cdr3_nt: TGTGCCAGTAGTATCGCGGCGGGAGTGGACGATGAGCAGTTCTTC
v_call: TRBV19
j_call: TRBJ2-1
d_call: TRBD2
clone_size: .

cdr3_aa: CSVRLDGKSEQYF
cdr3_nt: TGCAGCGTGAGATTGGACGGGAAGAGCGAGCAGTACTTC
v_call: TRBV29-1
j_call: TRBJ2-7
d_call: .
clone_size: .

cdr3_aa: CASSVAGDSEAFF
cdr3_nt: TGTGCCAGCAGCGTAGCTGGGGACAGTGAAGCTTTCTTT
v_call: TRBV9
j_call: TRBJ1-1
d_call: TRBD1
clone_size: .

cdr3_aa: CASSRTGRGGELFF
cdr3_nt: TGTGCCAGCAGCCGCACCGGGAGGGGCGGGGAGCTGTTTTTT
v_call: TRBV6-5
j_call: TRBJ2-2
d_call: TRBD2
clone_size: .

cdr3_aa: CASSVIAGVNTGELFF
cdr3_nt: TGTGCCAGCAGTGTGATAGCGGGAGTCAACACCGGGGAGCTGTTTTTT
v_call: TRBV6-1
j_call: TRBJ2-2
d_call: TRBD2
clone_size: .

cdr3_aa: CASSPGLAGAREQYF
cdr3_nt: TGTGCCAGCTCACCCGGACTAGCGGGAGCCCGGGAGCAGTACTTC
v_call: TRBV18
j_call: TRBJ2-7
d_call: TRBD2
clone_size: .

cdr3_aa: CASSVFQAGELFF
cdr3_nt: TGTGCCAGCAGCGTGTTCCAAGCCGGGGAGCTGTTTTTT
v_call: TRBV9
j_call: TRBJ2-2
d_call: .
clone_size: once

cdr3_aa: CASSLGLAGYEQYF
cdr3_nt: TGTGCCAGCAGTTTGGGACTAGCGGGCTACGAGCAGTACTTC
v_call: TRBV27
j_call: TRBJ2-7
d_call: TRBD2
clone_size: few

cdr3_aa: CASSYFIWRELFF
cdr3_nt: TGTGCCAGCAGTTACTTCATATGGAGGGAGCTGTTTTTT
v_call: TRBV6-6
j_call: TRBJ2-2
d_call: .
clone_size: .

cdr3_aa: CASSSPSGAYNEQFF
cdr3_nt: TGTGCCAGCAGTTCCCCTAGCGGGGCCTACAATGAGCAGTTCTTC
v_call: TRBV28
j_call: TRBJ2-1
d_call: TRBD2
clone_size: .

cdr3_aa: CASSHDSYEQYF
cdr3_nt: TGTGCCAGCAGTCACGACTCCTACGAGCAGTACTTC
v_call: TRBV6-5
j_call: TRBJ2-7
d_call: .
clone_size: .

cdr3_aa: CASSQVGSRGPNEQFF
cdr3_nt: TGCGCCAGCAGCCAAGTAGGGTCGAGGGGGCCAAATGAGCAGTTCTTC
v_call: TRBV4-1
j_call: TRBJ2-1
d_call: TRBD1
clone_size: once

cdr3_aa: CASSLEWTSATGTQYF
cdr3_nt: TGTGCCAGCAGCTTGGAGTGGACTAGCGCCACCGGGACCCAGTACTTC
v_call: TRBV5-8
j_call: TRBJ2-5
d_call: TRBD2
clone_size: .

cdr3_aa: CASSVAGADGEKLFF
cdr3_nt: TGTGCCAGCAGCGTAGCAGGGGCGGATGGTGAAAAACTGTTTTTT
v_call: TRBV9
j_call: TRBJ1-4
d_call: .
clone_size: .

cdr3_aa: CASSSRAEFKNIQYF
cdr3_nt: TGTGCCAGCAGTTCCCGAGCGGAATTCAAAAACATTCAGTACTTC
v_call: TRBV6-5
j_call: TRBJ2-4
d_call: .
clone_size: .

cdr3_aa: CASSIGGSQFGVFF
cdr3_nt: TGTGCCAGTAGTATTGGCGGCAGCCAGTTCGGGGTGTTTTTT
v_call: TRBV19
j_call: TRBJ1-4
d_call: .
clone_size: .

cdr3_aa: CASSLDRNEQYF
cdr3_nt: TGTGCCAGCAGCTTGGACAGAAACGAGCAGTACTTC
v_call: TRBV5-4
j_call: TRBJ2-7
d_call: .
clone_size: .

cdr3_aa: CATSRERAGGEQYF
cdr3_nt: TGTGCCACCAGCAGAGAAAGGGCAGGAGGCGAGCAGTACTTC
v_call: TRBV15
j_call: TRBJ2-7
d_call: .
clone_size: .

cdr3_aa: CASSYSFQISTDTQYF
cdr3_nt: TGTGCCAGCAGTTACTCGTTTCAGATTAGCACAGATACGCAGTATTTT
v_call: TRBV6-5
j_call: TRBJ2-3
d_call: .
clone_size: once

cdr3_aa: CASSLALTGLSNQPQHF
cdr3_nt: TGTGCCAGCAGCTTGGCCCTAACAGGGTTAAGCAATCAGCCCCAGCATTTT
v_call: TRBV5-8
j_call: TRBJ1-5
d_call: .
clone_size: .

cdr3_aa: CATSRDYTEAFF
cdr3_nt: TGTGCCACCAGCAGAGACTACACTGAAGCTTTCTTT
v_call: TRBV15
j_call: TRBJ1-1
d_call: .
clone_size: .

cdr3_aa: CASSSRDSYNSPLHF
cdr3_nt: TGTGCCAGCAGTTCCCGGGACAGCTATAATTCACCCCTCCACTTT
v_call: TRBV27
j_call: TRBJ1-6
d_call: TRBD1
clone_size: .

cdr3_aa: CASSPQGAVGYTF
cdr3_nt: TGTGCCAGCAGTCCACAGGGGGCGGTTGGCTACACCTTC
v_call: TRBV28
j_call: TRBJ1-2
d_call: TRBD1
clone_size: .

cdr3_aa: CASSLLAGSYNEQFF
cdr3_nt: TGTGCCAGCAGCCTTCTAGCGGGCTCCTACAATGAGCAGTTCTTC
v_call: TRBV7-8
j_call: TRBJ2-1
d_call: TRBD2
clone_size: .

cdr3_aa: CASSEGTRYGYTF
cdr3_nt: TGTGCCAGCAGTGAAGGGACCCGTTATGGCTACACCTTC
v_call: TRBV6-1
j_call: TRBJ1-2
d_call: .
clone_size: .

cdr3_aa: CASSDEGYGYTF
cdr3_nt: TGTGCCAGCAGTGATGAGGGGTATGGCTACACCTTC
v_call: TRBV6-1
j_call: TRBJ1-2
d_call: .
clone_size: .

cdr3_aa: CASRPGDYGYTF
cdr3_nt: TGTGCCAGCAGGCCCGGAGACTATGGCTACACCTTC
v_call: TRBV2
j_call: TRBJ1-2
d_call: .
clone_size: .

cdr3_aa: CASSSHGGIGEKLFF
cdr3_nt: TGTGCCAGCAGCTCACATGGGGGTATCGGCGAAAAACTGTTTTTT
v_call: TRBV5-4
j_call: TRBJ1-4
d_call: .
clone_size: .

cdr3_aa: CASSRQGMGEKLFF
cdr3_nt: TGTGCCAGCAGTAGACAGGGGATGGGAGAAAAACTGTTTTTT
v_call: TRBV27
j_call: TRBJ1-4
d_call: TRBD1
clone_size: .

cdr3_aa: CASGRTGGNEKLFF
cdr3_nt: TGTGCCAGCGGTCGGACAGGGGGTAATGAAAAACTGTTTTTT
v_call: TRBV2
j_call: TRBJ1-4
d_call: TRBD1
clone_size: .

cdr3_aa: CASIPPGQGSYEQYF
cdr3_nt: TGTGCCAGCATCCCACCGGGACAGGGTTCTTACGAGCAGTACTTC
v_call: TRBV28
j_call: TRBJ2-7
d_call: TRBD1
clone_size: .

cdr3_aa: CASSAQGWQPQHF
cdr3_nt: TGTGCCAGCAGTGCCCAGGGTTGGCAGCCCCAGCATTTT
v_call: TRBV6-1
j_call: TRBJ1-5
d_call: .
clone_size: few

cdr3_aa: CASNRGEGEQYF
cdr3_nt: TGCGCCAGCAACAGGGGTGAGGGGGAGCAGTACTTC
v_call: TRBV5-1
j_call: TRBJ2-7
d_call: TRBD1
clone_size: once

cdr3_aa: CASSEWGRGAMNTEAFF
cdr3_nt: TGTGCCAGCAGTGAATGGGGGAGGGGGGCAATGAACACTGAAGCTTTCTTT
v_call: TRBV25-1
j_call: TRBJ1-1
d_call: .
clone_size: once

cdr3_aa: CASSLVGETQYF
cdr3_nt: TGCGCCAGCAGCTTGGTTGGAGAGACCCAGTACTTC
v_call: TRBV5-1
j_call: TRBJ2-5
d_call: .
clone_size: .

cdr3_aa: CASREGLAVETQYF
cdr3_nt: TGCGCCAGCAGAGAGGGACTAGCGGTGGAGACCCAGTACTTC
v_call: TRBV4-1
j_call: TRBJ2-5
d_call: TRBD2
clone_size: .

cdr3_aa: CASMASESYEQYF
cdr3_nt: TGTGCCAGCATGGCTAGCGAGTCCTACGAGCAGTACTTC
v_call: TRBV28
j_call: TRBJ2-7
d_call: .
clone_size: once